This TCR beta chain came from a study of neoadjuvant anti-PD-1 for oral cavity cancer. Study findings and constraints: Larger post-treatment preexisting tumor clones tracked with greater tumor shrinkage.

Produced via immunoSEQ multiplex PCR; TCRdb's table is partial and in-frame only. The sample has 4,500 to 5,000 clones; roughly 60% are singletons. These newly diagnosed stage II-IVA oral cavity squamous cell carcinoma patients had no prior systemic or radiation treatment. These oral cavity squamous cell carcinomas were HPV-negative and locally advanced. The V end lost 6 bases, the J end lost 8 bases, and 22 bases lay between the germline ends. The CDR3 has 15 amino acids. Germline assignment: CDR1 PRHDT and CDR2 FYEKMQ (reference sequence). Points on this clone: Antigen unknown.

The sample consisted of tumor tissue, taken before nivolumab (anti-PD-1) treatment. This sequence joins TRBV13 and TRBJ1-2; the D is unclear. This clonotype was sampled from a person between 35 and 79 years old with oral cavity squamous cell carcinoma. The CDR3 loop is CASSYYWRSKRGYTF. The DNA of the CDR3 is TGTGCCAGCAGTTACTACTGGCGGTCCAAGAGAGGCTACACCTTC.